This T cell receptor (beta chain) was sequenced during a study of T-cell memory formation after mild COVID-19. Overall study: Largely, TCR clusters stayed within a single donor.

The CDR3 loop spans 14 amino acids. Trimming cost V 6 bases and J 2 bases; bases outside gene matches: 4. Study results and caveats: Clones shrinking from day 15 to 85 showed even CD4/CD8 mixes; later expanders tilted CD4+. Researchers found some responding clones in pre-infection memory, a sign that cross-reactive memory joined.

About this clonotype itself: Its cognate antigen is unknown.

From 5'RACE with constant-segment primers came TCR alpha and TCR beta cDNA libraries that carried sample barcodes and UMIs. TCRdb fed the 5' RACE reads into MiXCR, producing one record per CDR3 protein. The sample yields 350,000 to 500,000 distinct CDR3 sequences, 20% to 25% seen once. The source is an adult woman who had mild COVID-19 (a few samples of this study predate the infection). Cell type and time point are not known. This sequence joins TRBV12-3 or TRBV12-4 and TRBJ2-7; 10 bases line up with TRBD2. The sample was PBMCs or a T cell subset sorted from them (not recorded which). In DNA, the CDR3 is TGTGCCAGCAGACTAGCGGGACAGGCCTACGAGCAGTACTTC. Protein sequence: CASRLAGQAYEQYF.